This T cell receptor (beta chain) was sequenced for a study of T cell responses to AZD1222 COVID-19 vaccine. The analysis combined second doses at about 4 or about 12 weeks. The CDR3 has 12 residues. Germline V gene data show CDR1 as GTSNPN and CDR2 as SVGIG (reference sequence). The V gene lost 8 bases and the J gene lost 0 bases, with 11 bases spanning the gap. Libraries were prepared by immunoSEQ multiplex PCR; TCRdb keeps only in-frame clonotypes and omits some of them. The table lists about 140,000 clones, around 91% of them singletons, with approximately 5.9% in the top ten. Sample: peripheral blood, taken 28 days after the second AZD1222 dose. The chain recombines TRBV30 with TRBJ2-7, with D tentatively TRBD1 or TRBD2 (6 bases each). This sequence was found in an adult who received the AZD1222 COVID-19 vaccine. CDR3 sequence reads: CAGGRGSYEQYF. The CDR3 region has the DNA TGTGCCGGGGGGCGGGGCTCCTACGAGCAGTACTTC.